The 9 T cell receptor beta chains given below trace back to one sample, sequenced in a study of T cells in Graves' hyperthyroidism and ophthalmopathy. The CDR3 regions of TCR beta were amplified from RNA transcripts. First-round RT-PCR of the TCR CDR3 relied on the HTBI primer set. TCRdb ran MiXCR on the multiplex PCR reads and lists one entry per CDR3 protein. The repertoire includes approximately 610,000 distinct CDR3 sequences, around 15% of them detected once, and about 4% sits in the top ten. The specimen sequenced was blood. The receptors here all came from a woman in her thirties or forties with Graves' ophthalmopathy.

This clonotype was counted between two and nine times. The rearrangement links TRBV6-4 to TRBJ2-3; D perhaps matches TRBD2 (6 bases). The germline CDR1 and CDR2 sequences are MRHNA and SNTAGT. Trimming shortened V by 10 bases and J by 6 bases, and 20 bases separated the two germline ends. This CDR3 comprises 14 residues. CDR3 DNA sequence: TGTGCCACCGCCGCGGGGCCGCTTTCCGATACGCAGTATTTT. Translated: CATAAGPLSDTQYF.

This clonotype was seen a few times. A much bigger clone sits one base away, suggesting this may be a read error. The chain joins TRBV12-3 or TRBV12-4 to TRBJ1-1, with TRBD1 identical over 10 bases. The CDR3 has 13 amino acids. V trimming: 8 bases; J trimming: 1 base; junction bases outside the gene matches: 1. As DNA, the CDR3 is TGTGCCAGCGGGGACAGGGGGAACACTGAAGCTTTCTTT. Translated: CASGDRGNTEAFF.

This clonotype was seen repeatedly, ten times or more. This rearrangement joins TRBV20-1 to TRBJ1-1; no reliable D call. Germline V gene lookup returns CDR1 DFQATT and CDR2 SNEGSKA (reference sequence). The CDR3 is made up of 12 amino acids. V was cut by 7 bases and J by 3 bases, with 12 bases left in between. CDR3 in DNA: TGCAGTGTGTGGGGTCCAGACACTGAAGCTTTCTTT. Amino acids: CSVWGPDTEAFF.

In its sample, this clonotype was seen many times. The rearrangement links TRBV4-1 to TRBJ1-5; D remains ambiguous. Germline V CDR1 and CDR2: MGHRA, YSYEKL. Trimming pared 3 bases from V and 6 bases from J, leaving 15 bases between. CDR3 length: 15 residues. The CDR3 DNA reads as TGCGCCAGCAGCCAGGTGAACGCGTTCGGTCAGCCCCAGCATTTT. Protein product: CASSQVNAFGQPQHF.

This clonotype was recorded many times. This chain connects TRBV29-1 to TRBJ2-5, with TRBD2 as a possible D gene (6 bases). V gave up 7 bases and J gave up 5 bases, with 11 bases separating them. This CDR3 is built from 11 residues. The germline V gene encodes CDR1 SQVTM and CDR2 ANQGSEA. CDR3 sequence: CSGGVQETQYF. CDR3 nucleotides: TGCAGCGGGGGGGTTCAGGAGACCCAGTACTTC.

In this sample, this clonotype turned up a few times. V and J are TRBV10-3 and TRBJ1-2; D remains unclear. Germline values: CDR1 ENHRY, CDR2 SYGVKD. Deletions cut 0 bases from V and 3 bases from J, with 8 bases between. The CDR3 totals 14 residues. The CDR3 region has the DNA TGTGCCATCAGTGAGTCGAGCGCGGACTATGGCTACACCTTC. Translation gives CAISESSADYGYTF.

At least ten counts were recorded for this clonotype. The chain has TRBV6-4 and TRBJ2-2, with 9 bases identical to TRBD1. Trimming took 6 bases from V and 2 from J; bases not matched to a gene: 10. CDR1 MRHNA and CDR2 SNTAGT come from the germline V gene. The CDR3 covers 17 residues. CDR3 loop: CASRPDRGGTNTGELFF. The CDR3 region has the DNA TGTGCCAGCAGGCCGGACAGGGGAGGGACCAACACCGGGGAGCTGTTTTTT.

The rearrangement joins TRBV20-1 to TRBJ2-4, with 7 bases lining up with TRBD2. V gave up 3 bases and J gave up 6 bases; unmatched junction bases: 5. The CDR3 extends over 13 amino acids. Germline-derived CDR1 and CDR2 are DFQATT and SNEGSKA (reference sequence). CDR3 sequence: CSASRAGANIQYF. CDR3 nucleotide sequence: TGCAGTGCTAGTAGGGCGGGAGCAAACATTCAGTACTTC.

Only a few counts were recorded for this clonotype. This chain connects TRBV30 to TRBJ1-1; no reliable D call. V lost 0 bases to trimming and J lost 3 bases, with 17 bases between them. The CDR3 is 16 residues long. Germline V gene lookup returns CDR1 GTSNPN and CDR2 SVGIG (reference sequence). CDR3 nucleotides: TGTGCCTGGAGTGTACCGGAGTTACAATCGGACACTGAAGCTTTCTTT. Protein: CAWSVPELQSDTEAFF.